A single sample is the source of the 12 T cell receptor beta chains below, sequenced in a study of beta chain features in type 1 diabetes. Overall study results and limits: The study found moderately but significantly shorter TCRB CDR3s in all four CD4+ subsets of Type 1 diabetes patients.

cDNA synthesis used the whole RNA isolate, giving expressed TCRB sequences. The data were produced by immunoSEQ multiplex PCR, yet TCRdb's version contains in-frame clones alone and is incomplete. This sample has around 280,000 clones; about 15% occur once, and the top ten carry 0.015% to 0.017%. Their antigens remain unidentified. Sequenced sample: naive CD4+ T cells from blood. These receptors were taken from a young man with type 1 diabetes.

The genes are TRBV5-1 and TRBJ1-2; possibly TRBD1 for D (6 bases). The CDR3 runs to 15 residues. V was trimmed by 0 bases and J by 6 bases, leaving 15 bases between them. The germline gives CDR1 SGHRS, CDR2 YFSETQ. The CDR3 is CASSLGRQGLDGYTF. In DNA, the CDR3 is TGCGCCAGCAGCTTGGGTCGGCAGGGGTTGGATGGCTACACCTTC.

This sequence joins TRBV7-2 and TRBJ2-5, with TRBD2 as a possible D gene (5 bases). CDR3 length: 15 residues. Germline V lookup: CDR1 SGHTA, CDR2 FQGNSA. Trimming took 3 bases from V and 2 from J, leaving 13 bases between them. The DNA for the CDR3 is TGTGCCAGCAGCTTCCAAGGAGGAGGACAAGAGACCCAGTACTTC. Amino acids: CASSFQGGGQETQYF.

In the case of this clone: The same CDR3 also results from other DNA sequences found in this sample. V is TRBV30 and J is TRBJ2-7; a possible D gene is TRBD1 (5 bases). V was shortened by 0 bases and J by 2 bases, with 8 bases between the two germline ends. The CDR3 totals 13 residues. Per the germline V gene, CDR1 is GTSNPN and CDR2 is SVGIG (reference sequence). The CDR3 bases are TGTGCCTGGAGTGTGCAGGGAACCTACGAGCAGTACTTC. It yields the protein CAWSVQGTYEQYF.

The chain recombines TRBV18 with TRBJ2-7; D not certain. CDR1 and CDR2 (germline): KGHSH, LQKENI. This CDR3 is 13 amino acids long. V was shortened by 5 bases and J by 6 bases, with 14 bases between the two germline ends. The CDR3 DNA is TGTGCCAGCTCAGTCTCGTCCCCTGTCGAGCAGTACTTC. Protein: CASSVSSPVEQYF.

This clone turned up a few times. The genes are TRBV4-2 and TRBJ2-3; 8 bases map to TRBD2. The V gene's germline CDR1 is LGHNA and CDR2 YNFKEQ. Germline trimming cut 0 bases from V and 4 bases from J; bases unmatched to any gene: 6. This CDR3 has 16 amino acids. CDR3 loop: CASSQDGGGPADTQYF. CDR3 in DNA: TGTGCCAGCAGCCAAGATGGCGGGGGGCCCGCAGATACGCAGTATTTT.

This clone turned up a few times. V gene TRBV30 combines with J gene TRBJ1-5; D is unresolved. CDR1 and CDR2 (germline): GTSNPN, SVGIG (reference sequence). The CDR3 consists of 13 residues. The V and J ends lost 8 bases and 0 bases respectively, with 11 bases between them. The CDR3 loop is CARSGGSNQPQHF. As DNA, the CDR3 is TGTGCCCGGTCGGGAGGTAGCAATCAGCCCCAGCATTTT.

The chain carries TRBV7-9 and TRBJ2-5; no clear D. CDR3 length: 11 amino acids. V was clipped by 7 bases and J by 5 bases, with 8 bases between them. Germline V CDR1 and CDR2: SEHNR, FQNEAQ (reference sequence). The CDR3 is CASTYLETQYF. In DNA, the CDR3 is TGTGCCAGCACCTATCTGGAGACCCAGTACTTC. Full variable domain (rest looked up from reference TRBV7-9 and TRBJ2-5): DTGVSQNPRHKITKRGQNVTFRCDPISEHNRLYWYRQTLGQGPEFLTYFQNEAQLEKSRLLSDRFSAERPKGSFSTLEIQRTEQGDSAMYLCASTYLETQYFGPGTRLLVL.

This clone turned up a few times. V usage is TRBV2 and J usage is TRBJ1-1; no reliable D call. This CDR3 region has 15 residues. V dropped 3 bases and J dropped 1 base, with 12 bases sitting between them. Germline V gene sequence: CDR1 SNHLY, CDR2 FYNNEI. Written as DNA, the CDR3 is TGTGCCAGCAGTGAGTCTATGCGGTCGAACACTGAAGCTTTCTTT. This translates into CASSESMRSNTEAFF.

The chain carries TRBV5-1 and TRBJ1-5; D not resolved. Trimming shortened V by 1 base and J by 0 bases, and 11 bases separated the two germline ends. Germline V gene lookup returns CDR1 SGHRS and CDR2 YFSETQ. The CDR3 is made up of 16 amino acids. The CDR3 nucleotides read TGCGCCAGCAGCTTGTCGGGTGCCTATAGCAATCAGCCCCAGCATTTT. Translating gives CASSLSGAYSNQPQHF.

The V gene is TRBV19, the J gene TRBJ1-5; 11 nucleotides match TRBD1. V shed 5 bases, J shed 6 bases, and the junction held 6 bases outside the gene matches. The CDR3 runs to 15 residues. Germline V CDR1 and CDR2: LNHDA, SQIVND (reference sequence). In nucleotides, the CDR3 is TGTGCCAGTAGTGCGCAGGACAGGGGGCTTCAGCCCCAGCATTTT. Encoded protein: CASSAQDRGLQPQHF.

This clone has a handful of counts. The sample has other DNA sequences that encode this CDR3 too. The genes are TRBV18 and TRBJ2-1, with 10 bases identical to TRBD2. Germline lookup yields CDR1 KGHSH and CDR2 LQKENI. The V segment lost 2 bases and the J segment 3 bases; nucleotides outside the gene matches: 1. CDR3 length: 15 residues. The CDR3 loop reads CASSPTSGDYNEQFF. The DNA for the CDR3 is TGTGCCAGCTCACCAACTAGCGGGGACTACAATGAGCAGTTCTTC. The full variable domain, completed using reference TRBV18 and TRBJ2-1, is NAGVMQNPRHLVRRRGQEARLRCSPMKGHSHVYWYRQLPEEGLKFMVYLQKENIIDESGMPKERFSAEFPKEGPSILRIQQVVRGDSAAYFCASSPTSGDYNEQFFGPGTRLTVL.

This clone was observed a handful of times. This chain joins TRBV6-6 and TRBJ2-7; D is possibly TRBD2 (6 bases). CDR3 length: 16 residues. Germline loops: CDR1 MNHNY, CDR2 SVGAGI (reference sequence). V lost 6 bases and J lost 2, with 20 bases in between. The CDR3 here is CASSRPVSGLAYEQYF. The CDR3 DNA reads TGTGCCAGCAGCCGACCCGTAAGCGGGCTTGCCTACGAGCAGTACTTC.